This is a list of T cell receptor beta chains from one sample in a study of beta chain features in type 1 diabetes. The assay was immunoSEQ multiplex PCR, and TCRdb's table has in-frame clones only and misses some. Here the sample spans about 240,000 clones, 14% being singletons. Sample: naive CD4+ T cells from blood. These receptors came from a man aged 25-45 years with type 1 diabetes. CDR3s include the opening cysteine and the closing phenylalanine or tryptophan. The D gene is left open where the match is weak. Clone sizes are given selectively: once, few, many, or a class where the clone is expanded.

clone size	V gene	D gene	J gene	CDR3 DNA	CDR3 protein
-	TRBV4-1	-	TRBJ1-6	TGCGCCAGCAGCCAAGAGGAGCATATCGGTTCACCCCTCCACTTT	CASSQEEHIGSPLHF
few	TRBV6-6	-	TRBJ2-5	TGTGCCAGCAGTCCCACTAGCATGGAGACCCAGTACTTC	CASSPTSMETQYF
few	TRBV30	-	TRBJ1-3	TGTGCCTGGAGTGTCGGCTCTGGAAACACCATATATTTT	CAWSVGSGNTIYF
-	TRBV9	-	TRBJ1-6	TGTGCCAGCAGCGTAGGGGGAGCCCATAATTCACCCCTCCACTTT	CASSVGGAHNSPLHF
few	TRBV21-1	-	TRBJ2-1	TGTGCCAGCAGCAAACCCAGCGGGCCGTACAATGAGCAGTTCTTC	CASSKPSGPYNEQFF
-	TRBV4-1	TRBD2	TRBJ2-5	TGCGCCAGCAGCCAAGTGGGACTATCCCAAGAGACCCAGTACTTC	CASSQVGLSQETQYF
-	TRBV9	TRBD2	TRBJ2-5	TGTGCCAGCAGCGTAGGGGAGCCGGGACTACAAGAGACCCAGTACTTC	CASSVGEPGLQETQYF
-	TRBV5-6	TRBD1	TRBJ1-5	TGTGCCAGCAGCTTTTACAGGGGAGACGGCAATCAGCCCCAGCATTTT	CASSFYRGDGNQPQHF
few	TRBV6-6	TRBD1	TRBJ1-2	TGTGCCAGCATTGGGGGACAGGGGAGGGATGGCTACACCTTC	CASIGGQGRDGYTF
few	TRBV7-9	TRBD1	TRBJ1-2	TGTGCCAGCAGCGTGGGACAGAACTATGGCTACACCTTC	CASSVGQNYGYTF
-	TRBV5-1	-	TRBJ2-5	TGCGCCAGCAGACAGGGTACCTACCAAGAGACCCAGTACTTC	CASRQGTYQETQYF
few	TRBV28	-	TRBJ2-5	TGTGCCAGCGGAGGAGGGACCCCGATACAAGAGACCCAGTACTTC	CASGGGTPIQETQYF
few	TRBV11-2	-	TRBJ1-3	TGTGCCAGCAGCTTAGATTCGGGGAGAAACACCATATATTTT	CASSLDSGRNTIYF
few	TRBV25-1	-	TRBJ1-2	TGTGCCAGCAGTTTTGCGGGCGTCGGTGGCTACACCTTC	CASSFAGVGGYTF
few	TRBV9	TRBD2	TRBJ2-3	TGTGCCAGCAGCCCCCAACTAGCGGGGGGCGCAGATACGCAGTATTTT	CASSPQLAGGADTQYF
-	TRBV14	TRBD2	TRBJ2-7	TGTGCCAGCAGCCCCTACCGACTAGCGGGTTCTCTCCACGAGCAGTACTTC	CASSPYRLAGSLHEQYF
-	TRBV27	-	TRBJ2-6	TGTGCCAGCAGTTTATCCCCTGAGTCCTCTGGGGCCAACGTCCTGACTTTC	CASSLSPESSGANVLTF
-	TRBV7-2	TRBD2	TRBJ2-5	TGTGCCAGCAGCTCCCGAAGCGGGACGGAGACCCAGTACTTC	CASSSRSGTETQYF
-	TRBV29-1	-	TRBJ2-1	TGCAGCGTTGAACCAAACAATGAGCAGTTCTTC	CSVEPNNEQFF
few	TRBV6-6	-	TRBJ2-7	TGTGCCAGCAGTTACGCCGCTAGAAAGTACGAGCAGTACTTC	CASSYAARKYEQYF
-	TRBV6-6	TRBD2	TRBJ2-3	TGTGCCAGCAGTACTAGCGGGCGGGCTGGGGGTACGCAGTATTTT	CASSTSGRAGGTQYF
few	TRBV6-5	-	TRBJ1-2	TGTGCCAGCAGTTACTCGCGCCCCTATGGCTACACCTTC	CASSYSRPYGYTF
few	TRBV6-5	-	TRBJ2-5	TGTGCCAGCCGAAGGACTGTGCAAGAGACCCAGTACTTC	CASRRTVQETQYF
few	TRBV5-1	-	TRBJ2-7	TGCGCCAGCAGCTCGACTAGTGGAGGGACTCCTTACGAGCAGTACTTC	CASSSTSGGTPYEQYF
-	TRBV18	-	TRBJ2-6	TGTGCCAGCTCACCCACCAGCTCTGGGGCCAACGTCCTGACTTTC	CASSPTSSGANVLTF
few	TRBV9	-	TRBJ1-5	TGTGCCAGCAGCCCATCAATTCAGCCCCAGCATTTT	CASSPSIQPQHF
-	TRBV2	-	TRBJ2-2	TGTGCCAGCAGGGGCGGACAGAGGGCCGGGGAGCTGTTTTTT	CASRGGQRAGELFF
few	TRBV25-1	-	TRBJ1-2	TGTGCCAGCATGGGCCAGGGCTATGGCTACACCTTC	CASMGQGYGYTF
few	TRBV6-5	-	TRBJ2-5	TGTGCCAGCAGTTACACCCAGGGGACCCAAGAGACCCAGTACTTC	CASSYTQGTQETQYF
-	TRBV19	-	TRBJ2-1	TGTGCCAGTAGTGGGAAAAGACTAGGGAGTGACAATGAGCAGTTCTTC	CASSGKRLGSDNEQFF
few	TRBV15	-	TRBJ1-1	TGTGCCACCAGCAGAGGTGACAGTAACACTGAAGCTTTCTTT	CATSRGDSNTEAFF
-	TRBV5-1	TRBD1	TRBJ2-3	TGCGCCAGCAGCCCGGGGGACAGGAAATCAGATACGCAGTATTTT	CASSPGDRKSDTQYF
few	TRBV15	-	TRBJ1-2	TGTGCCACCAGCAGAGAACAGTATGGCTACACCTTC	CATSREQYGYTF
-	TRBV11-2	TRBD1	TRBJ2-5	TGTGCCAGCAGCTTCGACCCCGGACAGGAGAGTACCCAGTACTTC	CASSFDPGQESTQYF
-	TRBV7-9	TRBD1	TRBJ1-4	TGTGCCAGCAGCTTAGGACGACAGGGACGGGATGAAAAACTGTTTTTT	CASSLGRQGRDEKLFF
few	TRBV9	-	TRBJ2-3	TGTGCCAGCAGCGTGTCGACAGGCGGCACAGATACGCAGTATTTT	CASSVSTGGTDTQYF
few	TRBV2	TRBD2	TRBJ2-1	TGTGCCAGCAGTGAGGGCGGGAGGGCCTACAATGAGCAGTTCTTC	CASSEGGRAYNEQFF
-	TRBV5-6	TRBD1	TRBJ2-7	TGTGCCAGCAGCTTGGCCCCGACAGGGGTTTACGAGCAGTACTTC	CASSLAPTGVYEQYF
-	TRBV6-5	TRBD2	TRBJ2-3	TGTGCCAGCAGATCCTTAGCGGGAGGAACAGATACGCAGTATTTT	CASRSLAGGTDTQYF
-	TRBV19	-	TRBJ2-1	TGTGCCAGTAGTCCCCGGGATAGGCCTAATGAGCAGTTCTTC	CASSPRDRPNEQFF
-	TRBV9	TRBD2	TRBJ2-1	TGTGCCAGCAGCGTAGGCAGCGGGGATTACAATGAGCAGTTCTTC	CASSVGSGDYNEQFF
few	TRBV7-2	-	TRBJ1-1	TGTGCCAGCAGCTTAGGAGGCGAAGAAGCTTTCTTT	CASSLGGEEAFF
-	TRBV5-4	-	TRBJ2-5	TGTGCCAGCAGCAGTCAGGGGTGGGAGACCCAGTACTTC	CASSSQGWETQYF
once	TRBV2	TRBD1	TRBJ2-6	TGTGCCAGCAGTCAGGGGGCTGGAGCCAACGTCCTGACTTTC	CASSQGAGANVLTF
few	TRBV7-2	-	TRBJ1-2	TGTGCCAGCAGCCCCTTCGTAGCGAATGGCTACACCTTC	CASSPFVANGYTF
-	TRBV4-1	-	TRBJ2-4	TGCGCCAGCAGCCAGGTGGGGCTAGCCAAAAACATTCAGTACTTC	CASSQVGLAKNIQYF
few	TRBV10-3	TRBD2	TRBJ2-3	TGTGCCATCAGGCGACTAGCGGGAGTGGATACGCAGTATTTT	CAIRRLAGVDTQYF
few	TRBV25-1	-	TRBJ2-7	TGTGCCAGCAGTGACTCTAGGAGGGCCTTCTCCTACGAGCAGTACTTC	CASSDSRRAFSYEQYF
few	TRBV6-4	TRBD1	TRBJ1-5	TGTGCCAGCAGGAGGGGACAGAATAGCAATCAGCCCCAGCATTTT	CASRRGQNSNQPQHF
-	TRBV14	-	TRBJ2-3	TGTGCCAGCAGCCAAGATCCCGGGATTCCAGATACGCAGTATTTT	CASSQDPGIPDTQYF
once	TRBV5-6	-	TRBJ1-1	TGTGCCAGCAGCCCTCGACAGAACACTGAAGCTTTCTTT	CASSPRQNTEAFF
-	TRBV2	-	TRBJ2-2	TGTGCCAGCGGGATATACGGGGGAGACACCGGGGAGCTGTTTTTT	CASGIYGGDTGELFF
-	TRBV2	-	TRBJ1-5	TGTGCCAGCGACGCAGGGGATTATCAGCCCCAGCATTTT	CASDAGDYQPQHF